This TCR beta chain was found in a study of human T cells and chemical hapten exposure. Study findings and constraints: Expanded TCRs made up significantly more big CDR3 similarity clusters than controls did.

Documented time point: patch test 2, 6 weeks after DPC sensitization. The treatment is: therapeutic diphenylcyclopropenone sensitization with weekly scalp DPC. For this clonotype: What it recognizes is unknown.

Germline V CDR1 and CDR2: LGHDT, YNNKEL (reference sequence). Trimming pared 1 base from V and 10 bases from J, leaving 4 bases between. CDR3 length: 10 amino acids. In the library, unique molecular identifiers were attached to individual cDNA molecules. TCRdb processed the RACE reads anew with MiXCR; each CDR3 protein has one entry. The sample yields more than 90,000 distinct CDR3 sequences, about 10% seen once. The specimen comprised whole blood, sampled in connection with sensitization to the hapten diphenylcyclopropenone (DPC). The clonotype comes from a middle-aged woman with alopecia areata. Some clones in this sample may be carry-over from other donors' samples. J is TRBJ1-2 and V is TRBV3-1; D gene uncertain. The CDR3 nucleotides read TGTGCCAGCAGCCAAGGTACCTACACCTTC. Translating it yields CASSQGTYTF.